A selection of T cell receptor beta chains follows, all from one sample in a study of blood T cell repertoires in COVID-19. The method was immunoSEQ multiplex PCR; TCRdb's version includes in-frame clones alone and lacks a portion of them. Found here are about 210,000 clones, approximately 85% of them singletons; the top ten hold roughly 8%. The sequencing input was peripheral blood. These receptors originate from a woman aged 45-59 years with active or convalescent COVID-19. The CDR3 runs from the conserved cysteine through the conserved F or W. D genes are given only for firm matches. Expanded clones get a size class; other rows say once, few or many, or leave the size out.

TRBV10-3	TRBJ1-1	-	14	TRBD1	TGTGCCATCGGGACAGGGTACGCGAACACTGAAGCTTTCTTT	CAIGTGYANTEAFF
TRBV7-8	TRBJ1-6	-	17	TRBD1	TGTGCCAGCAGCCGAGGGCGACAGGGCTCCTATAATTCACCCCTCCACTTT	CASSRGRQGSYNSPLHF
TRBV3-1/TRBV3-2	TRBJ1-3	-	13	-	TGTGCCAGCAGCCAACTCTCTGGAAACACCATATATTTT	CASSQLSGNTIYF
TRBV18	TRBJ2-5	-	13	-	TGTGCCAGCTCACCACAGCTAGCGGAGACCCAGTACTTC	CASSPQLAETQYF
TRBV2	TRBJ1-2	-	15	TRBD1	TGTGCCAGCAGGGGGACAGGGGGCGCTTACTATGGCTACACCTTC	CASRGTGGAYYGYTF
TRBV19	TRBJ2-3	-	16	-	TGTGCCAGTAGTATAGCAGCGCGGGGTAGCACAGATACGCAGTATTTT	CASSIAARGSTDTQYF
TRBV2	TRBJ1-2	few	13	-	TGTGCCAGCACGCAAAGCAGAGGCTATGGCTACACCTTC	CASTQSRGYGYTF
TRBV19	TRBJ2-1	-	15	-	TGTGCCAGTAGCACCGGAACAGGGAGTTACGGTGAGCAGTTCTTC	CASSTGTGSYGEQFF
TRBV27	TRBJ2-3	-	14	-	TGTGCCAGCAGTATGGTGAACTTAGGAGGGACGCAGTATTTT	CASSMVNLGGTQYF
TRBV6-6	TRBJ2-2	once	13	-	TGTGCCAGCAGTGCCAGGGACACCGGGGAGCTGTTTTTT	CASSARDTGELFF
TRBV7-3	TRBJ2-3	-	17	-	TGTGCCAGCAGCTTCCTGGGAAGGGGGGGCCTCACAGATACGCAGTATTTT	CASSFLGRGGLTDTQYF
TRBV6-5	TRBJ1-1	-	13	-	TGTGCCAGCAGTTACTCGCCCGGGACTGAAGCTTTCTTT	CASSYSPGTEAFF
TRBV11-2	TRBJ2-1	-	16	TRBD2	TGTGCCAGCAGCAAAGGGGCTAGCGGGAGATACAATGAGCAGTTCTTC	CASSKGASGRYNEQFF
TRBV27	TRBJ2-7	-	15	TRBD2	TGTGCCAGCAGTTCCCTAGCGGGTAGCGCCTACGAGCAGTACTTC	CASSSLAGSAYEQYF
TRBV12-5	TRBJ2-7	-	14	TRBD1	TGTGCTAGTGGTTTGGGGACAGGGCATGGTGAGCAGTACTTC	CASGLGTGHGEQYF
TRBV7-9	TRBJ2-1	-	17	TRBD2	TGTGCCAGCAGCTTTCCCAGCGGGGGGAGCTCCTACAATGAGCAGTTCTTC	CASSFPSGGSSYNEQFF
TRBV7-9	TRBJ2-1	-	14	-	TGTGCCAGCAGCTTATTAAGAGGGAGTGGGGAGCAGTTCTTC	CASSLLRGSGEQFF
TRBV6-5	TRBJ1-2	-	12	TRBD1	TGTGCCAGCAGCACAGGGGTACATGGCTACACCTTC	CASSTGVHGYTF
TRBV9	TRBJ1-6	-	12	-	TGTGCCAGCAGCGCCCTCAATTCACCCCTCCACTTT	CASSALNSPLHF
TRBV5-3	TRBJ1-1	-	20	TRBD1	TGTGCCAGAAGTTCCACCCCCCCGACAGGGATCTGGTATATGGTGGTTGAAGCTTTCTTT	CARSSTPPTGIWYMVVEAFF
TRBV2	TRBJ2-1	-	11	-	TGTGCCACAGGACAGTACAATGAGCAGTTCTTC	CATGQYNEQFF
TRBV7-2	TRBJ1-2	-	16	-	TGTGCCAGCAGCTTAGTGGCCGGAGCAGGGAACTATGGCTACACCTTC	CASSLVAGAGNYGYTF
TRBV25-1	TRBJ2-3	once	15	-	TGTGCCAGCAGTCCCCACCCGCGGGCGGCAGATACGCAGTATTTT	CASSPHPRAADTQYF
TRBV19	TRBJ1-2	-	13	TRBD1	TGTGCCAGCGGACAGGGGATCGCGTATGGCTACACCTTC	CASGQGIAYGYTF
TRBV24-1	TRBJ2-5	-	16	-	TGTGCCACCAGTGATTCAGGGGAAGGGGGAGTGGAGACCCAGTACTTC	CATSDSGEGGVETQYF
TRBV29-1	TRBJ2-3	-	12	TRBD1	TGCAGCGTTCGGACAGGGGCCGATACGCAGTATTTT	CSVRTGADTQYF
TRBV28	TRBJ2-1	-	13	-	TGTGCCAGCACGCGTGGCCGGGAGCGTGAGCAGTTCTTC	CASTRGREREQFF
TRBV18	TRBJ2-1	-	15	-	TGTGCCAGCTCACTCGGACCCGGGGGAGACAATGAGCAGTTCTTC	CASSLGPGGDNEQFF
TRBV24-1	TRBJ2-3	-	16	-	TGTGCCACCAGTGACCGTACCAGGGTTCGCACAGATACGCAGTATTTT	CATSDRTRVRTDTQYF
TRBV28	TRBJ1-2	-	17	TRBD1	TGTGCCAGCAGACGACCGGGACAGGGAGACGTCGGCTATGGCTACACCTTC	CASRRPGQGDVGYGYTF
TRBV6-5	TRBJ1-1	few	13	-	TGTGCCGGCCCTCGGGGGGTAAGGACTGAAGCTTTCTTT	CAGPRGVRTEAFF
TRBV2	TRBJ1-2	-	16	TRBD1	TGTGCCAGCAGTGCCCTCGGCGGACAGGGTGTCTATGGCTACACCTTC	CASSALGGQGVYGYTF
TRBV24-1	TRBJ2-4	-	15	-	TGTGCCACCAGTGCCCCTGGGACAACTGGAAACATTCAGTACTTC	CATSAPGTTGNIQYF
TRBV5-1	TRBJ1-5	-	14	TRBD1	TGCGCCAGCAGCTTGGGGACAGGGGAACAGCCCCAGCATTTT	CASSLGTGEQPQHF
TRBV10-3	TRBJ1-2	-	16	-	TGTGCCATCAGTGAGTCTAGAGGGGGACCCTTCTATGGCTACACCTTC	CAISESRGGPFYGYTF
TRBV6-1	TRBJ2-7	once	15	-	TGTGCCAGCAGTGAAGCGCTTAGCGGTAACTACGAGCAGTACTTC	CASSEALSGNYEQYF
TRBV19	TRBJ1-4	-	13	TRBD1	TGTGCCAGTTCAAGACAGGGCAGCGAAAAACTGTTTTTT	CASSRQGSEKLFF
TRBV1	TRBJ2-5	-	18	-	TGCACCAGCAGCCAAGATGGGGGACTAGCGGGAAAATTGGAGACCCAGTACTTC	CTSSQDGGLAGKLETQYF
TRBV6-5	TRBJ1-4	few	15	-	TGTGCCAGCAGTCCCGGGCAGGGAGGTAATGAAAAACTGTTTTTT	CASSPGQGGNEKLFF
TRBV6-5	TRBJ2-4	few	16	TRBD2	TGTGCCAGCAGTTATTGGCCGGGACTAGCGGGAGGGGTTCAGTACTTC	CASSYWPGLAGGVQYF
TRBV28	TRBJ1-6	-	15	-	TGTGCCAGCAGTCCCCAACAGGGTTATAATTCACCCCTCCACTTT	CASSPQQGYNSPLHF
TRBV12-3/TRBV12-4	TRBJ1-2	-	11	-	TGTGCCAGCAGTCTCCTAGGTGGCTACACCTTC	CASSLLGGYTF
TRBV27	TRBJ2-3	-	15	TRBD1	TGTGCCTCCTCCCGGCGAGGGGGCTGGGGAGATACGCAGTATTTT	CASSRRGGWGDTQYF
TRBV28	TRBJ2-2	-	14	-	TGTGCCAGCAGCCAACGACAGTTCACCGGGGAGCTGTTTTTT	CASSQRQFTGELFF
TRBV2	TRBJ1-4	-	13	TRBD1	TGTGCCAGCGCCCCCGGGACAGGTGAAAAACTGTTTTTT	CASAPGTGEKLFF
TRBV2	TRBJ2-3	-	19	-	TGTGCCAGCAGTGAAGGGTCCTTAACGGGCCGCACAGGGCAAGATACGCAGTATTTT	CASSEGSLTGRTGQDTQYF
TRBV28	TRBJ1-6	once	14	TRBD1	TGTGCCAGCAGGCCGGGACAGGGAGGTTCACCCCTCCACTTT	CASRPGQGGSPLHF
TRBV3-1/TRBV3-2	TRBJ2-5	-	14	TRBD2	TGTGCCAGCAGCCCCCTGGGAGGGGAAGAGACCCAGTACTTC	CASSPLGGEETQYF
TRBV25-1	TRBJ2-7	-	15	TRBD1	TGTGCCAGCAGTGAATATGAGACAGGGAACTACGAGCAGTACTTC	CASSEYETGNYEQYF
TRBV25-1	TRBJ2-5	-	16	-	TGTGCCAGCAGTGGGCGGAGAGCCGGGTACCAAGAGACCCAGTACTTC	CASSGRRAGYQETQYF
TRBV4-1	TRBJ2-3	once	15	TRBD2	TGCGCCAGCAGCCGCGGGAGTGGAGGCACAGATACGCAGTATTTT	CASSRGSGGTDTQYF
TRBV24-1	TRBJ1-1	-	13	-	TGTGCCACCAGTGACCGTACAGGGTTATCAGCTTTCTTT	CATSDRTGLSAFF
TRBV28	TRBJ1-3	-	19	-	TGTGCCAACCCTCTCGACGGGACACCGAACCGGTCTGCTGGAAACACCATATATTTT	CANPLDGTPNRSAGNTIYF